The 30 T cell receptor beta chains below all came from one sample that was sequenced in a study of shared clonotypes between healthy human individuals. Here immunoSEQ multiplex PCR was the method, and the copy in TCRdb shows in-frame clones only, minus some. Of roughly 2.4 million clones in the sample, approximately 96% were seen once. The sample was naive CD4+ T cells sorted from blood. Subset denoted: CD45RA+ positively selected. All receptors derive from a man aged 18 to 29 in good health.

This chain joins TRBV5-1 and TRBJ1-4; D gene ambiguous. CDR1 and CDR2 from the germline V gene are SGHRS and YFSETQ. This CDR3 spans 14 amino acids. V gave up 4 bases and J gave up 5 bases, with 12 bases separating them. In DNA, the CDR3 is TGCGCCAGCAGCCCACGGGCCGTGAATGAAAAACTGTTTTTT. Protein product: CASSPRAVNEKLFF.

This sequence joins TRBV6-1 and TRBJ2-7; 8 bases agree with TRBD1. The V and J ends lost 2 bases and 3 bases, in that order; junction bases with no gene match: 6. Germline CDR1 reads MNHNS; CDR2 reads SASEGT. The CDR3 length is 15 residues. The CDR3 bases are TGTGCCAGCAGTGAATGGAGACAGGGGCTCTACGAGCAGTACTTC. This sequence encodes CASSEWRQGLYEQYF.

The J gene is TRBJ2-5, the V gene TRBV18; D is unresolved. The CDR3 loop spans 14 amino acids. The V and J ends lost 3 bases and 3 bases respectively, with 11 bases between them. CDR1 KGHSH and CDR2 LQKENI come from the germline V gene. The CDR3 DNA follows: TGTGCCAGCTCACCTACTACCGTCGAAGAGACCCAGTACTTC. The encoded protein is CASSPTTVEETQYF.

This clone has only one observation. This chain's CDR3 is CASSFDRGRSTEAFF. CDR3 nucleotide sequence: TGTGCCAGCAGCTTTGACAGGGGGCGCAGCACTGAAGCTTTCTTT. The chain has TRBV5-6 and TRBJ1-1, with TRBD1 identical over 10 bases. Germline V CDR1 and CDR2: SGHDT, YYEEEE. The V gene end was trimmed by 2 bases and the J gene end by 4 bases; junction bases not matched to a gene: 5. The CDR3 runs to 15 residues.

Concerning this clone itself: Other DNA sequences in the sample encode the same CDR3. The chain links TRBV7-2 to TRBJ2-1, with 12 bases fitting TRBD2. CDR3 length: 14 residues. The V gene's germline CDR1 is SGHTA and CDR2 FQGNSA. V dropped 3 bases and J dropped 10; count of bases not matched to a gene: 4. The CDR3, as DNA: TGTGCCAGCAGCTTGGGTCTAGCGGGAGGGGAGCAGTTCTTC. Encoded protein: CASSLGLAGGEQFF.

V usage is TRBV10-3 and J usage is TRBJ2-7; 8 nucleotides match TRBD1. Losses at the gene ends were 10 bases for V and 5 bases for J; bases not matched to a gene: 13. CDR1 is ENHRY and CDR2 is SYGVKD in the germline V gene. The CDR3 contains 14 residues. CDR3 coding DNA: TGTGCCAACGCCGACCCCAGGGGGCCGCACGAGCAGTACTTC. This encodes CANADPRGPHEQYF.

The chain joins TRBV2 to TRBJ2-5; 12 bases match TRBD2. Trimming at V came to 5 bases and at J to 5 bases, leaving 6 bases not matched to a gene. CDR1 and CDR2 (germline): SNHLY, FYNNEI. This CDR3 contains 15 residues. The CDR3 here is CASSLLLAGGETQYF. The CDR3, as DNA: TGTGCCAGCAGTTTGTTGCTAGCGGGGGGGGAGACCCAGTACTTC.

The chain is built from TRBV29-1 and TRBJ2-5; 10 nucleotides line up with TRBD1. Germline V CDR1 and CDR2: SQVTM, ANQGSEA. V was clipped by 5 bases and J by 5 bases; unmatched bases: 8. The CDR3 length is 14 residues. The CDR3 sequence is CSVRQGARKETQYF. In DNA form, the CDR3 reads TGCAGCGTTAGACAGGGGGCGAGGAAGGAGACCCAGTACTTC.

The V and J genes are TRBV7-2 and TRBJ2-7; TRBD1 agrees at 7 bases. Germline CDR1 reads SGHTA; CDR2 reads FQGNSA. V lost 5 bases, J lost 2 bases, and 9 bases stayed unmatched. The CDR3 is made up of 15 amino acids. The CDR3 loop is CASSASRDRTYEQYF. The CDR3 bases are TGTGCCAGCAGCGCAAGCCGGGACAGAACCTACGAGCAGTACTTC.

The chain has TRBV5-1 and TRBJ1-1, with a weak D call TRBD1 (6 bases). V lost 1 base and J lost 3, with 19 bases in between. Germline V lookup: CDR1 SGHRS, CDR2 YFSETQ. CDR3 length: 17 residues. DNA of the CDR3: TGCGCCAGCAGCTTGTTTCAGGGGATCCCTCCGGACACTGAAGCTTTCTTT. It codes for CASSLFQGIPPDTEAFF.

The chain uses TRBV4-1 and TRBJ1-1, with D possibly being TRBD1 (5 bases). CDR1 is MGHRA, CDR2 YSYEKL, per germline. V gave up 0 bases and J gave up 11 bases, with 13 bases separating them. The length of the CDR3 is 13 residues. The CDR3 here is CASSQDPGGEAFF. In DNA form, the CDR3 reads TGCGCCAGCAGCCAAGATCCGGGGGGTGAGGCTTTCTTT.

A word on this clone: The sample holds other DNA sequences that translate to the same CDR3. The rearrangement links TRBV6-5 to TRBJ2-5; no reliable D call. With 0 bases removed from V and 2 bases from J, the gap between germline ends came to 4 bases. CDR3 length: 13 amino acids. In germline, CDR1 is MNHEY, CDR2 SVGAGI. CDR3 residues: CASSYSGQETQYF. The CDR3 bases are TGTGCCAGCAGTTACTCGGGGCAAGAGACCCAGTACTTC.

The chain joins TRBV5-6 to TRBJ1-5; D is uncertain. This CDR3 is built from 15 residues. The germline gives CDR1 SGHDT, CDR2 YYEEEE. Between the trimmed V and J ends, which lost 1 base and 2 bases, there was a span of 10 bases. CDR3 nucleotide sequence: TGTGCCAGCAGCTTGTCTGGGGAGGGCAATCAGCCCCAGCATTTT. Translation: CASSLSGEGNQPQHF.

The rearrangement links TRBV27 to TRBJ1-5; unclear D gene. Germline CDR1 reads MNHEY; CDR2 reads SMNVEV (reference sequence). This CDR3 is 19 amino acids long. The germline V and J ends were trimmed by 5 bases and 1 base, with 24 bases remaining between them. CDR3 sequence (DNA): TGTGCCAGCAGTCGAGATGGCCTTAGCCTCTCAGGCAGCAATCAGCCCCAGCATTTT. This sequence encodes CASSRDGLSLSGSNQPQHF.

The CDR3 reads CASSLASIALGSYEQYF. CDR3 sequence (DNA): TGTGCCAGCAGCTTAGCCTCGATCGCACTTGGCTCCTACGAGCAGTACTTC. The gene calls are TRBV7-2 and TRBJ2-7; D gene ambiguous. V was pared by 0 bases and J by 0 bases, with 15 bases between. This CDR3 region has 17 residues. In germline, CDR1 is SGHTA, CDR2 FQGNSA.

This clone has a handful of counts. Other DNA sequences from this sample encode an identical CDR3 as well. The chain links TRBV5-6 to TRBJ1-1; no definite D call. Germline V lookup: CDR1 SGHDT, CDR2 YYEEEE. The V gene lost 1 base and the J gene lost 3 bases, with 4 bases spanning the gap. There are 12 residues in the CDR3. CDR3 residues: CASSLIDTEAFF. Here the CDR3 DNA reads TGTGCCAGCAGCTTGATCGACACTGAAGCTTTCTTT.

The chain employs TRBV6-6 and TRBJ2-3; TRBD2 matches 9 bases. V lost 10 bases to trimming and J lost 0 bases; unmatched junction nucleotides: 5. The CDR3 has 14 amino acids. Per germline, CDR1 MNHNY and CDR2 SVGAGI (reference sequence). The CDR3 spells CATLAGTSTDTQYF. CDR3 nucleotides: TGTGCCACCCTAGCGGGGACTAGCACAGATACGCAGTATTTT.

CDR3 in DNA: TGTGCCAGCTCCCTCGGGACTCAATACGAGCAGTACTTC. Translating gives CASSLGTQYEQYF. The V gene is TRBV18, the J gene TRBJ2-7, with TRBD2 as a possible D gene (6 bases). CDR1 and CDR2 from the germline V gene are KGHSH and LQKENI. V was pared by 6 bases and J by 4 bases, with 13 bases between. The CDR3 extends over 13 amino acids.

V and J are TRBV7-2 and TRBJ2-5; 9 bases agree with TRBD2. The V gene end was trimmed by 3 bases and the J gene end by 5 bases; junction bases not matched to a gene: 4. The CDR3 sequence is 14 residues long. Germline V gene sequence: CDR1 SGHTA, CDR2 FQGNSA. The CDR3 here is CASSFVAGEETQYF. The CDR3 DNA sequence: TGTGCCAGCAGCTTCGTAGCGGGAGAGGAGACCCAGTACTTC.

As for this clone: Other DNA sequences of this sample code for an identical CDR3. The CDR3 DNA reads TGTGCCAGCAGTTACTCAGACAGGGGGCCGTACGAGCAGTACTTC. Its protein product is CASSYSDRGPYEQYF. This chain joins TRBV6-5 and TRBJ2-7, with 10 nucleotides matching TRBD1. The germline V gene encodes CDR1 MNHEY and CDR2 SVGAGI. The CDR3 length is 15 residues. With V trimmed by 0 bases and J by 4 bases, 3 bases remained unmatched.

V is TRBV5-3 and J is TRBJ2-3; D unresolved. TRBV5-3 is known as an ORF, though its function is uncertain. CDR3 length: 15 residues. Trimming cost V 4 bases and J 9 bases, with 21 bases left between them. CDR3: CARSPCDQKHLTQYF. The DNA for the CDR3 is TGTGCCAGAAGCCCGTGCGATCAGAAACACCTGACGCAGTATTTT.

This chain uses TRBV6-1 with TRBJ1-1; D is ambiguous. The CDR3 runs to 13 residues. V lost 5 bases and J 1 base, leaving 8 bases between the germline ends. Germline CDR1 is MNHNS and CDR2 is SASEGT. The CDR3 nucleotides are TGTGCCAGCAGTCGGATCTGGAACACTGAAGCTTTCTTT. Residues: CASSRIWNTEAFF.

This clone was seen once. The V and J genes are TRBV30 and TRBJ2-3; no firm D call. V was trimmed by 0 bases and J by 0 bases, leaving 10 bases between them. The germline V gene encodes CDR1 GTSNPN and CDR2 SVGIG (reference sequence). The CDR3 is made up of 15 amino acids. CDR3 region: CAWSVTALSTDTQYF. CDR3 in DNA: TGTGCCTGGAGTGTAACGGCTCTTAGCACAGATACGCAGTATTTT.

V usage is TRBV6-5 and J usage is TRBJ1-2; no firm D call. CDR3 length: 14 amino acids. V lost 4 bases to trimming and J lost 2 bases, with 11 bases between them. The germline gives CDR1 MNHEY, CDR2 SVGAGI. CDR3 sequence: CASSSPGENYGYTF. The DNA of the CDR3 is TGTGCCAGCAGTTCCCCCGGAGAGAACTATGGCTACACCTTC.

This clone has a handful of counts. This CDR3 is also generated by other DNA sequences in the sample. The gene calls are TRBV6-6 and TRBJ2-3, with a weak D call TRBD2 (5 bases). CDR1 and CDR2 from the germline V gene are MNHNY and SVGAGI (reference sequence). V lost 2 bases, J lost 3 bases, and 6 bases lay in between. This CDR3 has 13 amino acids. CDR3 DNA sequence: TGTGCCAGCAGTTACCCGGGGACAGATACGCAGTATTTT. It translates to CASSYPGTDTQYF.

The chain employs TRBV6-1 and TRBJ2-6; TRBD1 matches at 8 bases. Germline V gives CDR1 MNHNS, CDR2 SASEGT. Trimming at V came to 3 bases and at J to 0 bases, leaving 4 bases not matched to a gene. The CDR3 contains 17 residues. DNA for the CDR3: TGTGCCAGCAGTGACAGGGGGCCTTTCTCTGGGGCCAACGTCCTGACTTTC. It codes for CASSDRGPFSGANVLTF.

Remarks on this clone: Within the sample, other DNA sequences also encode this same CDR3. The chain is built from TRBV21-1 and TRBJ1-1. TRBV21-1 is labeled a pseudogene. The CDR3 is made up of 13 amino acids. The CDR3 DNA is TGTGCCAGCAGCAAAACGAGGGACACTGAAGCTTTCTTT. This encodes CASSKTRDTEAFF.

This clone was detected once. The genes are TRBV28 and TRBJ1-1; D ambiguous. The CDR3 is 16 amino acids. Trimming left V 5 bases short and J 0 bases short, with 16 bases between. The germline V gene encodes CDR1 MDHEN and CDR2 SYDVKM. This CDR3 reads CASSGRFLSVNTEAFF. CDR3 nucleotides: TGTGCCAGCAGTGGCCGATTCTTGAGCGTGAACACTGAAGCTTTCTTT.

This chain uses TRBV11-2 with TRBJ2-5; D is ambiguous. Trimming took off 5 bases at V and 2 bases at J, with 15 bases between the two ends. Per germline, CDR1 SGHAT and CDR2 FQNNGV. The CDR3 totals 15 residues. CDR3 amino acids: CASSQSPSSQETQYF. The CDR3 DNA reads TGTGCCAGCAGCCAAAGTCCTAGTTCTCAAGAGACCCAGTACTTC.

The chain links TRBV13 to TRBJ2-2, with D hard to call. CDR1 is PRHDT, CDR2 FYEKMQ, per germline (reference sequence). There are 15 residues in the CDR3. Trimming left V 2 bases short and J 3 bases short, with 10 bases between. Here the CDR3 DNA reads TGTGCCAGCAGCTTAAGTAGAGTCTACACCGGGGAGCTGTTTTTT. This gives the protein CASSLSRVYTGELFF.